Detailed here is one T cell receptor beta chain. The CDR3 has 15 amino acids. In germline, CDR1 is MNHEY, CDR2 SVGAGI. V lost 6 bases and J lost 7; bases outside the gene matches: 8. Assay: immunoSEQ multiplex PCR; the TCRdb copy retains only in-frame clones and omits some. The sample lists roughly 310,000 clones, roughly 90% occurring once. This entry is derived from a study of blood T cell repertoires in COVID-19. The wider study: Spain, Italy and the United States supplied samples that represented acute and convalescent COVID-19. Sample material is recorded as cDNA or gDNA derived from T cells, B-cell-depleted T cells, or PBMCs.

The chain recombines TRBV6-5 with TRBJ2-1; 11 bases fit TRBD2. Sequences were obtained from peripheral blood. The sequence came from a woman aged 50 to 65 with active or convalescent COVID-19. DNA of the CDR3: TGTGCCAGCAGATCTAGCGGGGGGCCCTTAAATGAGCAGTTCTTC. Translation: CASRSSGGPLNEQFF.